What follows is one T cell receptor (beta chain) and its context. Its antigen is still unknown. All CD8+ T cell subsets were sorted in triplicate at hundreds of thousands of cells each. The naive CD8+ gate required CD45RO-CCR7+CD27+CD95- phenotype. There are 12 residues in the CDR3. Germline V lookup: CDR1 SQVTM, CDR2 ANQGSEA. This entry is derived from a study of CXCR3-negative and CXCR3-positive naive CD8 T cells. Across the study: Summed over all libraries, TRB reads came to roughly 150 million, with about 1.5 +/- 0.3 million per library.

Via 5' RACE with UMI labels, TRB cDNA libraries were prepared. Each CDR3 protein gets one entry in TCRdb, which reprocessed the 5' RACE reads and gives no DNA. The sample table includes tens of thousands of distinct CDR3 sequences. General observations from the study: Naive CXCR3-positive cells had TRB CDR3s more hydrophobic than those of CXCR3-negative naive cells. Memory CD8+ cells showed much lower diversity, while both naive subsets displayed comparably high diversity.

The source material was naive CXCR3+ CD8+ T cells from blood. Documented subset: CD45RO-CCR7+CD27+CD95- naive CD8+ T cells expressing CXCR3 (TNR3+). The genes are TRBV29-1 and TRBJ1-1. The receptor comes from a human donor in good health. Some clones in this sample may be carry-over from other donors' samples. Here the CDR3 reads CSVEIRANEAFF.